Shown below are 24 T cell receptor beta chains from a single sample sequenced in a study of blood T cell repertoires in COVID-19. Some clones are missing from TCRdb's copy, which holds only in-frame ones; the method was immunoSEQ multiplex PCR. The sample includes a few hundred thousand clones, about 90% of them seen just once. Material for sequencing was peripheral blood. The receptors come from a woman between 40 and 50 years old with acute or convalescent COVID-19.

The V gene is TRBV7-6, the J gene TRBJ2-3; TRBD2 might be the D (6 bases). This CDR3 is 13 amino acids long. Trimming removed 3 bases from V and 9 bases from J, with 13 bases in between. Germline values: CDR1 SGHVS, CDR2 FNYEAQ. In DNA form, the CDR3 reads TGTGCCAGCAGCTTTGCGGTCGGGGGAACGCAGTATTTT. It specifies CASSFAVGGTQYF. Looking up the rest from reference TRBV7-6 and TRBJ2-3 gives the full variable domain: GAGVSQSPRYKVTKRGQDVALRCDPISGHVSLYWYRQALGQGPEFLTYFNYEAQQDKSGLPNDRFSAERPEGSISTLTIQRTEQRDSAMYRCASSFAVGGTQYFGPGTRLTVL.

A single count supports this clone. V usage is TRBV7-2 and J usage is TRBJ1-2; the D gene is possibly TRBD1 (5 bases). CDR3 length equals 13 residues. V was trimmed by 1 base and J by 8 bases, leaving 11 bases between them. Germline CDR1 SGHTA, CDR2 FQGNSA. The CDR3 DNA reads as TGTGCCAGCAGCTTAGTGCAGGGCGGCGGCTACACCTTC. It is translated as CASSLVQGGGYTF.

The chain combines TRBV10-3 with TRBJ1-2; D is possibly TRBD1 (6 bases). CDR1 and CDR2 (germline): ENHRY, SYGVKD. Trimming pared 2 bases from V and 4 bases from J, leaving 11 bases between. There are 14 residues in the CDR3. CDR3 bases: TGTGCCATCAGTGAGAACAGGGACGGCTATGGCTACACCTTC. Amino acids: CAISENRDGYGYTF.

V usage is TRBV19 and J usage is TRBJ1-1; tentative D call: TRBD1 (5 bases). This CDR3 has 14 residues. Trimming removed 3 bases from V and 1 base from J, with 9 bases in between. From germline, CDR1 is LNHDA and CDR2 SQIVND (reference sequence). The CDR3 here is CASSIQGQNTEAFF. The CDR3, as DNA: TGTGCCAGTAGTATTCAGGGCCAGAACACTGAAGCTTTCTTT.

The DNA of the CDR3 is TGTGCCAGCAGTCTATCGAGGGGGACGTTATTGGGGACTGAAGCTTTCTTT. It translates to CASSLSRGTLLGTEAFF. The rearrangement joins TRBV6-6 to TRBJ1-1; D may be TRBD1 (6 bases). V lost 5 bases, J lost 5 bases, and 24 bases lay in between. The germline V gene has CDR1 MNHNY and CDR2 SVGAGI (reference sequence). This CDR3 has 17 residues.

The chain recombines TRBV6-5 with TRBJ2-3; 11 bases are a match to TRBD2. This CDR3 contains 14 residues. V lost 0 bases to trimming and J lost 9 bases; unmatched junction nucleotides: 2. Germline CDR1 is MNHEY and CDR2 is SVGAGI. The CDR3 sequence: CASSYSTSGETQYF. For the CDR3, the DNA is TGTGCCAGCAGTTACTCGACTAGCGGGGAGACGCAGTATTTT.

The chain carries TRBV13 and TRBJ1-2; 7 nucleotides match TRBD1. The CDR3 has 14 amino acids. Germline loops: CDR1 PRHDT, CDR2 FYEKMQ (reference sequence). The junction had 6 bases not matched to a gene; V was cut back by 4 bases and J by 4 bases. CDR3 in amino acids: CASSYAGQLYGYTF. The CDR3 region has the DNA TGTGCCAGCAGCTATGCGGGACAGCTCTATGGCTACACCTTC.

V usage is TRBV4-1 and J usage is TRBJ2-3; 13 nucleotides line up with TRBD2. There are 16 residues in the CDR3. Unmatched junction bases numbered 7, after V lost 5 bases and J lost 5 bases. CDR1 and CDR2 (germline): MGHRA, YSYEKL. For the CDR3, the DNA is TGCGCCAGCAGCTCACTAGCGGGGGGGCCGGTAGATACGCAGTATTTT. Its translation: CASSSLAGGPVDTQYF.

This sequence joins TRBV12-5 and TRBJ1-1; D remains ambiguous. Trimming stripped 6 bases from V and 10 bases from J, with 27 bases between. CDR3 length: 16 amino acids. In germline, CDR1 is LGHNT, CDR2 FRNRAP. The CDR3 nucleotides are TGTGCTAGTGGACCCACCTCGGGAGCAACAACCATATTAGCTTTCTTT. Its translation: CASGPTSGATTILAFF.

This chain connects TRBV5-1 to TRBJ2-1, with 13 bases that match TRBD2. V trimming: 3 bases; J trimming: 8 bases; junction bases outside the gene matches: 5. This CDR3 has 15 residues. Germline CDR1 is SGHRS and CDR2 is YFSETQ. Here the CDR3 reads CASSYTSGGADEQFF. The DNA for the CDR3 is TGCGCCAGCAGCTATACTAGCGGGGGGGCTGATGAGCAGTTCTTC.

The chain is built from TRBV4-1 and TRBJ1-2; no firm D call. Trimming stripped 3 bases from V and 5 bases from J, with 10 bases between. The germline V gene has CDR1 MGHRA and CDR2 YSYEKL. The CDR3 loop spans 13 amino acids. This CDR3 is CASSQGGAYGYTF. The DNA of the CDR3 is TGCGCCAGCAGCCAGGGTGGAGCTTATGGCTACACCTTC.

CDR3 coding DNA: TGTGCCAGCAGTCTGAGGGTAAACTATGGCTACACCTTC. Translated: CASSLRVNYGYTF. The chain recombines TRBV2 with TRBJ1-2, with D uncertain. The CDR3 runs to 13 residues. Germline assignment: CDR1 SNHLY and CDR2 FYNNEI. V lost 5 bases to trimming and J lost 2 bases, with 9 bases between them. The variable domain in full, completed from reference TRBV2 and TRBJ1-2, reads EPEVTQTPSHQVTQMGQEVILRCVPISNHLYFYWYRQILGQKVEFLVSFYNNEISEKSEIFDDQFSVERPDGSNFTLKIRSTKLEDSAMYFCASSLRVNYGYTFGSGTRLTVV.

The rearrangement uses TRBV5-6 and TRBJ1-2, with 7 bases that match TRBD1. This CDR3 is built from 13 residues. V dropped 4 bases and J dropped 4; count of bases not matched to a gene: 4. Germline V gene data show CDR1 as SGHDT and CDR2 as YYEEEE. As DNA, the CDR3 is TGTGCCAGCAGCAGGGACAGAATCTATGGCTACACCTTC. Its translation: CASSRDRIYGYTF.

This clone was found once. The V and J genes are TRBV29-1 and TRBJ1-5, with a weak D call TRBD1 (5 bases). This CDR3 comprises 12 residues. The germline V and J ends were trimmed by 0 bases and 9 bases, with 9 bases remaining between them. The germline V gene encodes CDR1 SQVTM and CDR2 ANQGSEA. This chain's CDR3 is CSVEEGGGPQHF. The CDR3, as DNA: TGCAGCGTTGAAGAGGGGGGTGGGCCCCAGCATTTT. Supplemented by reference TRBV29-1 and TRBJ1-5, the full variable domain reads SAVISQKPSRDICQRGTSLTIQCQVDSQVTMMFWYRQQPGQSLTLIATANQGSEATYESGFVIDKFPISRPNLTFSTLTVSNMSPEDSSIYLCSVEEGGGPQHFGDGTRLSIL.

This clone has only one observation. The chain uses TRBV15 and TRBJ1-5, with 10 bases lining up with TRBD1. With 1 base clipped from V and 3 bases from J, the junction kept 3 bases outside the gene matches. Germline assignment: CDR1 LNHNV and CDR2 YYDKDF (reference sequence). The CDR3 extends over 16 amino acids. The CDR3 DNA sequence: TGTGCCACCAGCAGAGGGGGGACAGGGGTCAATCAGCCCCAGCATTTT. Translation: CATSRGGTGVNQPQHF.

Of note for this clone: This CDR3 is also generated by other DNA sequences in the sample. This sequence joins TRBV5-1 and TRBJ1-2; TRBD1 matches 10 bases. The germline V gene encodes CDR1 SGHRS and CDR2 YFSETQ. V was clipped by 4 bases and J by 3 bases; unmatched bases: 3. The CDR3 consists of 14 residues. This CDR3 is CASSATGGDYGYTF. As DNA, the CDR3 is TGCGCCAGCAGCGCGACAGGGGGCGACTATGGCTACACCTTC.

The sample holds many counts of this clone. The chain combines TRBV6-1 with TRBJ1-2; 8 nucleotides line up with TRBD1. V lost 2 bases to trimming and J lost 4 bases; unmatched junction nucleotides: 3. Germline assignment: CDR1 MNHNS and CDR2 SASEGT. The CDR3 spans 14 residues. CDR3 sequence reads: CASSEQGASYGYTF. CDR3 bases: TGTGCCAGCAGTGAACAGGGGGCGAGCTATGGCTACACCTTC.

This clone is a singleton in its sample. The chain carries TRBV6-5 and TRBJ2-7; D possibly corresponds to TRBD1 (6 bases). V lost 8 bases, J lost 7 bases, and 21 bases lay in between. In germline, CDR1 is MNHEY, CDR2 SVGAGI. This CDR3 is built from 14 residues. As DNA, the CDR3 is TGTGCCAGCGGGGGCCCCGGGTCAATGAGAGAGCAGTACGTC. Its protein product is CASGGPGSMREQYV.

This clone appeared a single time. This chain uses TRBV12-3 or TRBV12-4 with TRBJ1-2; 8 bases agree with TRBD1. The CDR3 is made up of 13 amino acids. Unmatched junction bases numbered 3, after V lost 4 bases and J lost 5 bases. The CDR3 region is CASSSRQGYGYTF. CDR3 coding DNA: TGTGCCAGCAGTTCCCGACAGGGGTATGGCTACACCTTC.

The CDR3 DNA sequence: TGTGCCACCAGTGGCGGGACAGTGGGTGGCTACACCTTC. As protein: CATSGGTVGGYTF. This chain connects TRBV24-1 to TRBJ1-2; 7 bases map to TRBD1. The CDR3 is 13 amino acids. V shed 5 bases and J 7 bases; nucleotides not matched to a gene: 6. CDR1 is KGHDR, CDR2 SFDVKD, per germline.

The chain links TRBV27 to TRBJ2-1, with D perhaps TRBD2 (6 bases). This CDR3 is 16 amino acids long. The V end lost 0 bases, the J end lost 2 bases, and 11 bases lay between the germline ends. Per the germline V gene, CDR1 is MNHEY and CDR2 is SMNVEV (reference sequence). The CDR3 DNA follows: TGTGCCAGCAGTTTATCGGGGGGTGGACCCTACAATGAGCAGTTCTTC. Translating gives CASSLSGGGPYNEQFF.

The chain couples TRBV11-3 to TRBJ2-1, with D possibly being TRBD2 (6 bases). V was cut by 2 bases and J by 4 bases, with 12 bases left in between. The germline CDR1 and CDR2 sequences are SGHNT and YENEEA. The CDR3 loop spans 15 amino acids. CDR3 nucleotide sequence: TGTGCCAGCAGCTTAATCGGGGGTACTTACAATGAGCAGTTCTTC. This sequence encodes CASSLIGGTYNEQFF.

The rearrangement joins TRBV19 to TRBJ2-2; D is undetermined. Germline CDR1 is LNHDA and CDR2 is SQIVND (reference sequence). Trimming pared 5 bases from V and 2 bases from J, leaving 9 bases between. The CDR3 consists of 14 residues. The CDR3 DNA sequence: TGTGCCAGTAGTGGGCAGGCCAACACCGGGGAGCTGTTTTTT. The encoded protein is CASSGQANTGELFF.

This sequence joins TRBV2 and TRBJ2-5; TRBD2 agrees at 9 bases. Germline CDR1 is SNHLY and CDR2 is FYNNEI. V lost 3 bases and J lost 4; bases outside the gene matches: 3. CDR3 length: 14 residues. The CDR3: CASSEGSGGETQYF. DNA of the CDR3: TGTGCCAGCAGTGAGGGTAGCGGGGGAGAGACCCAGTACTTC.